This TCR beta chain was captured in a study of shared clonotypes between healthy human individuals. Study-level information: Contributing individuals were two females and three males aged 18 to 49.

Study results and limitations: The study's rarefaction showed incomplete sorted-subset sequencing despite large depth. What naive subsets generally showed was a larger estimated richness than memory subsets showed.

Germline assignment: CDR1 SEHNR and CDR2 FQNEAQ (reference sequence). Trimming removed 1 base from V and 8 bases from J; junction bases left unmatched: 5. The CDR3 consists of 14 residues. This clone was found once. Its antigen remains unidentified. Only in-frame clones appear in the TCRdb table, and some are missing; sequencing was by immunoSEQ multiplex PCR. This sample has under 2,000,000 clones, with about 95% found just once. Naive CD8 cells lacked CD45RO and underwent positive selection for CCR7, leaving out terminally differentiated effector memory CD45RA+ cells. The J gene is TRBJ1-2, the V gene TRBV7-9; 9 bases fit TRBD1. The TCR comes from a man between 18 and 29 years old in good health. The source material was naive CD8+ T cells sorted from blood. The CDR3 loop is CASSLGDRASGYTF. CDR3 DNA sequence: TGTGCCAGCAGCTTAGGGGACAGGGCGAGCGGCTACACCTTC.